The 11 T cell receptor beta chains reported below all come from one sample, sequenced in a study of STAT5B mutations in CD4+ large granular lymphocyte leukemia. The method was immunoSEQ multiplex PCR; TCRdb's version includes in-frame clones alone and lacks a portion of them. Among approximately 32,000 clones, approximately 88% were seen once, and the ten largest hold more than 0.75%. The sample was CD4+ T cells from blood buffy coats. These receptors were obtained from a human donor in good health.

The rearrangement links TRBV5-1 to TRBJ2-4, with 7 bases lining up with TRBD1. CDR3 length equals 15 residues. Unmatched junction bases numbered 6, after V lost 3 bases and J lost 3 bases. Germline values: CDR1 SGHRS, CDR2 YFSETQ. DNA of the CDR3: TGCGCCAGCAGCTGGACAGGACTGGACAAAAACATTCAGTACTTC. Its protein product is CASSWTGLDKNIQYF.

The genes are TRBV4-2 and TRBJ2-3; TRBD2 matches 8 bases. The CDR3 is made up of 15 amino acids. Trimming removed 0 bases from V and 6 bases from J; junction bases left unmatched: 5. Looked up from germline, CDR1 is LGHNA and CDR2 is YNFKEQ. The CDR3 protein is CASSQDPGGTDTQYF. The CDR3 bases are TGTGCCAGCAGCCAAGATCCGGGGGGGACGGATACGCAGTATTTT.

The CDR3, as DNA: TGCGCCAGCAGCTTGTTGGTACCGAGCTCTGGAAACACCATATATTTT. As protein: CASSLLVPSSGNTIYF. The chain couples TRBV5-1 to TRBJ1-3, with D uncertain. V was trimmed by 1 base and J by 0 bases, leaving 11 bases between them. The germline CDR1 and CDR2 sequences are SGHRS and YFSETQ. The CDR3 consists of 16 residues.

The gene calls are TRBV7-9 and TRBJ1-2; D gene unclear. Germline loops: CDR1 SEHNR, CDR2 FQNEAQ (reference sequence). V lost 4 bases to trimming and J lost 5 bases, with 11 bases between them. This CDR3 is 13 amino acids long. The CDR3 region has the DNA TGTGCCAGCAGCTCCGACGGAGTGTATGGCTACACCTTC. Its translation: CASSSDGVYGYTF.

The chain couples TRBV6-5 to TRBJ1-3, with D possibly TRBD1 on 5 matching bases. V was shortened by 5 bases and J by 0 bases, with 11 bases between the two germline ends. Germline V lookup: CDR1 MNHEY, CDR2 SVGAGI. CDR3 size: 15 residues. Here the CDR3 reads CASSLEGVSGNTIYF. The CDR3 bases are TGTGCCAGCAGTCTGGAAGGGGTCTCTGGAAACACCATATATTTT.

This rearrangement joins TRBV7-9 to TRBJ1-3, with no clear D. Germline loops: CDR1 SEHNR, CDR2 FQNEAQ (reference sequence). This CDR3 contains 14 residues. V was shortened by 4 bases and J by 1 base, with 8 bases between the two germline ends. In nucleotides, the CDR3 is TGTGCCAGCAGCTCCTTCCCATCTGGAAACACCATATATTTT. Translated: CASSSFPSGNTIYF.

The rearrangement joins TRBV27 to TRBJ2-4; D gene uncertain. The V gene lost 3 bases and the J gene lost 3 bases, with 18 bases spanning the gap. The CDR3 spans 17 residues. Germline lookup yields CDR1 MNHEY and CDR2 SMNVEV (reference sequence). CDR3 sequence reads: CASSFRQTTAIKNIQYF. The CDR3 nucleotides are TGTGCCAGCAGTTTCCGCCAGACAACCGCTATCAAAAACATTCAGTACTTC.

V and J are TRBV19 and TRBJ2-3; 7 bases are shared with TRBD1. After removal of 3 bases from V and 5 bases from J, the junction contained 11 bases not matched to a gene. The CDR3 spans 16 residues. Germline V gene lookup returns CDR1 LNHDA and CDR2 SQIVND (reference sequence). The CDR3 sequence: CASSMGTVPMGDTQYF. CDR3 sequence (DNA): TGTGCCAGTAGTATGGGGACAGTCCCCATGGGAGATACGCAGTATTTT.

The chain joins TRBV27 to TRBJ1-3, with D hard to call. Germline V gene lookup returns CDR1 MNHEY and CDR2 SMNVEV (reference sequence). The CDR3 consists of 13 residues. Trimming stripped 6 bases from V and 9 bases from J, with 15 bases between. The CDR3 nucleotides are TGTGCCAGCAGCCCCCTGAGGGAGAGCACCATATATTTT. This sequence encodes CASSPLRESTIYF.

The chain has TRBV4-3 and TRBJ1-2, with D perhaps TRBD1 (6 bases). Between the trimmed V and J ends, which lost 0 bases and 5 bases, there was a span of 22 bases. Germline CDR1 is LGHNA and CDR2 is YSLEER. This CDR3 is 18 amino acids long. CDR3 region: CASSQDSFMVGGRYGYTF. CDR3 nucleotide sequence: TGCGCCAGCAGCCAAGACTCTTTCATGGTGGGGGGGCGGTATGGCTACACCTTC.

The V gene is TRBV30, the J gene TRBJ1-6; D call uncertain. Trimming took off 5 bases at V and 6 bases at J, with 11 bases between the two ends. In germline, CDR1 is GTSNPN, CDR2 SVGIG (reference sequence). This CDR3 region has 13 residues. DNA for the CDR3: TGTGCCTGGGCCGGGGTCTTTAATTCACCCCTCCACTTT. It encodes CAWAGVFNSPLHF.